A selection of T cell receptor beta chains follows, all from one sample in a study of Graves' ophthalmopathy and Graves' hyperthyroidism. A single record per CDR3 protein comes from TCRdb applying MiXCR to the multiplex PCR reads. This table has 580,000 or so distinct CDR3 sequences, about 35% appearing once. Sample: peripheral blood or thyroid tissue (not recorded which). These TCRs come from an adult man with Graves' hyperthyroidism. Both conserved end residues are part of each CDR3. A D gene is named only where the DNA matches it firmly. Only some rows state a clone size, as once, few, many or a class for expanded clones.

>TRBV20-1|many|TRBJ2-7|-
CSARDHSRHVYEQYF
TGCAGTGCTAGAGATCACTCACGTCATGTCTACGAGCAGTACTTC
>TRBV2|many|TRBJ1-1|-
CASSEEGGVTEAFF
TGTGCCAGCAGTGAAGAGGGGGGCGTCACTGAAGCTTTCTTT
>TRBV5-1|-|TRBJ1-1|TRBD1
CASSNRDRGMNTEASF
TGCGCCAGCAGCAACCGGGACAGGGGAATGAACACTGAAGCTTCCTTT
>TRBV2|many|TRBJ1-1|-
CASSEEDGGYGTEAFF
TGTGCCAGCAGCGAGGAGGACGGCGGCTACGGCACTGAAGCTTTCTTT
>TRBV5-1|many|TRBJ2-6|-
CASSFLEGGSSGANVLTF
TGCGCCAGCAGCTTCTTGGAAGGGGGAAGCTCTGGGGCCAACGTCCTGACTTTC
>TRBV29-1|many|TRBJ1-2|-
CSVESLDSYYGYTF
TGCAGCGTTGAAAGTCTCGACAGTTATTATGGCTACACCTTC
>TRBV29-1|-|TRBJ2-5|TRBD2
CSVSGLASSETQYF
TGCAGCGTTTCCGGACTAGCGAGTTCGGAGACCCAGTACTTC
>TRBV7-9|few|TRBJ2-5|TRBD1
CASSPNSPDRKLQETQYF
TGTGCCAGCAGCCCTAACTCCCCGGACAGGAAACTTCAAGAGACCCAGTACTTC
>TRBV6-1|many|TRBJ2-5|-
CASSYVPQETQYF
TGTGCCAGCAGTTACGTCCCCCAAGAGACCCAGTACTTC
>TRBV20-1|-|TRBJ2-1|-
CSAREGASEGNEQFF
TGCAGTGCTAGAGAGGGGGCTAGCGAAGGCAATGAGCAGTTCTTC
>TRBV7-2|-|TRBJ1-1|TRBD1
CASSLTGGNADRGEAFF
TGTGCCAGCAGCTTGACAGGGGGCAACGCTGACCGGGGTGAAGCTTTCTTT
>TRBV29-1|-|TRBJ2-7|TRBD2
CSVESPGGAYEQYF
TGCAGCGTTGAATCCCCCGGGGGGGCCTACGAGCAGTACTTC
>TRBV7-3|many|TRBJ2-7|TRBD1
CASSPGTGRYEQYF
TGTGCCAGCAGCCCGGGGACAGGCCGCTACGAGCAGTACTTC
>TRBV19|many|TRBJ1-2|-
CASGTPNYGYTF
TGTGCCAGCGGGACACCCAACTATGGCTACACCTTC
>TRBV7-2|many|TRBJ1-3|TRBD1
CASSSDRDGNTIYF
TGTGCCAGCAGCTCTGACAGGGATGGAAACACCATATATTTT
>TRBV19|-|TRBJ2-7|-
CASSIPGSYEQYF
TGTGCCAGTAGTATTCCGGGGAGCTACGAGCAGTACTTC
>TRBV25-1|-|TRBJ1-6|TRBD1
CASSLPPTFGGQVGPLHF
TGTGCCAGCAGCTTACCCCCAACTTTTGGGGGACAGGTCGGACCCCTCCACTTT
>TRBV27|few|TRBJ1-6|-
CATSFRGPNSPLHF
TGTGCCACCAGTTTTCGGGGGCCTAATTCACCCCTCCACTTT
>TRBV5-1|many|TRBJ2-2|-
CASRSPGGAGELFF
TGCGCCAGCAGGTCACCCGGAGGTGCCGGGGAGCTGTTTTTT
>TRBV24-1|-|TRBJ1-6|-
CATSDSRGSNSPLHF
TGTGCCACCAGTGACTCCAGGGGCAGTAATTCACCCCTCCACTTT
>TRBV4-1|many|TRBJ1-2|TRBD1
CASSHGTVGYTF
TGCGCCAGCAGCCACGGGACAGTGGGCTACACCTTC
>TRBV7-8|-|TRBJ2-5|-
CASSLDHNQETQYF
TGTGCCAGCAGCCTAGATCACAACCAAGAGACCCAGTACTTC
>TRBV5-1|many|TRBJ1-1|-
CASSLVGHLGDTEAFF
TGCGCCAGCAGCTTGGTTGGACACTTAGGGGACACTGAAGCTTTCTTT
>TRBV10-3|-|TRBJ2-7|TRBD2
CAISDTSGDSYEQYF
TGTGCCATCAGCGATACTAGCGGGGACTCCTACGAGCAGTACTTC
>TRBV7-2|many|TRBJ1-6|-
CASSFRALNSPLHF
TGTGCCAGCAGCTTTAGGGCCCTTAATTCACCCCTCCACTTT
>TRBV12-3/TRBV12-4|-|TRBJ2-3|-
CASSYAGVADTQYF
TGTGCCAGCAGCTACGCAGGTGTCGCAGATACGCAGTATTTT
>TRBV7-9|-|TRBJ2-6|-
CASSLGSRSGANVLTF
TGTGCCAGCAGCTTAGGATCGCGCTCTGGGGCCAACGTCCTGACTTTC
>TRBV6-5|many|TRBJ1-5|-
CASSFRAGLTNQPQHF
TGTGCCAGCAGTTTCAGGGCAGGCCTCACTAATCAGCCCCAGCATTTT